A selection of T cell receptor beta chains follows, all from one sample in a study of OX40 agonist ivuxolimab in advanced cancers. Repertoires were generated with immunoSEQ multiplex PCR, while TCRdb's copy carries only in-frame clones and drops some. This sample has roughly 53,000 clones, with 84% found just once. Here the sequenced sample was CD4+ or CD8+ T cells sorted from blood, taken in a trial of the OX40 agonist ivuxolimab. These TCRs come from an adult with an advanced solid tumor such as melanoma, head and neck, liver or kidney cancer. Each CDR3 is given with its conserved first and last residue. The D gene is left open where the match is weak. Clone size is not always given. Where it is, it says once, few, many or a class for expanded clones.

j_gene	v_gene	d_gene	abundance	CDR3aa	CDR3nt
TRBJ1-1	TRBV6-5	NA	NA	CASSYVRGVTEAFF	TGTGCCAGCAGTTACGTCAGGGGAGTTACTGAAGCTTTCTTT
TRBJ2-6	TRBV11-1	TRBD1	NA	CASSRGLGANVLAF	TGTGCCAGCAGCAGGGGGCTTGGGGCCAACGTCCTGGCTTTC
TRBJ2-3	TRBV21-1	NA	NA	CASSISGQGARDTQYF	TGTGCCAGCAGCATCTCGGGACAGGGGGCGCGAGATACGCAGTATTTT
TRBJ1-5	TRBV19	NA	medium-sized	CASSLVTGADQPQHF	TGTGCCAGTAGTCTCGTAACAGGAGCAGATCAGCCCCAGCATTTT
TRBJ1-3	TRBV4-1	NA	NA	CASKGFQSGNTIYF	TGCGCCAGCAAGGGCTTTCAGTCTGGAAACACCATATATTTT
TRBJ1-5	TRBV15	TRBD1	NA	CATSRDPGGNQPQHF	TGTGCCACCAGCAGAGACCCAGGGGGTAATCAGCCCCAGCATTTT
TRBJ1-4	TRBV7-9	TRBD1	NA	CASSSRQGKSNEKLFF	TGTGCCAGCAGCTCCCGACAGGGGAAGAGTAATGAAAAACTGTTTTTT
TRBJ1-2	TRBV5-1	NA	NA	CASTLGGYGYTF	TGCGCCAGCACCTTGGGGGGATATGGCTACACCTTC
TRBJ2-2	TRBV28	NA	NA	CASSQQDRNTGELFF	TGTGCCAGCAGCCAACAGGACAGGAACACCGGGGAGCTGTTTTTT
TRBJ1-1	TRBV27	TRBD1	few	CASSNRGEAFF	TGTGCCAGCAGTAACAGGGGTGAAGCTTTCTTT
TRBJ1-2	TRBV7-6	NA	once	CASSRTGVGYGYTF	TGTGCCAGCAGCAGAACAGGTGTCGGCTATGGCTACACCTTC
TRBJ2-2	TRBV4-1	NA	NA	CASSLLPIDRLGELFF	TGCGCCAGCAGCCTACTACCAATAGACAGGCTGGGGGAGCTGTTTTTT
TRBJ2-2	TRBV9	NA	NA	CASSVASEAGELFF	TGTGCCAGCAGCGTAGCGTCTGAGGCCGGGGAGCTGTTTTTT
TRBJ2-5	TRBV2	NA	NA	CASSVQEETQYF	TGTGCCAGCAGTGTTCAGGAAGAGACCCAGTACTTC
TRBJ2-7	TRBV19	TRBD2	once	CASAGTSGYEQYF	TGTGCCAGTGCCGGGACTAGCGGCTACGAGCAGTACTTC
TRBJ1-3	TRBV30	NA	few	CACRFTRNTIYF	TGTGCCTGCCGATTCACCCGAAACACCATATATTTT
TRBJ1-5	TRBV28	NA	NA	CASSRTGGPRGPQHF	TGTGCCAGCAGCCGTACTGGGGGCCCCAGGGGGCCCCAGCATTTT
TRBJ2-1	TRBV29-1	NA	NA	CSVSTLPGASLNEQFF	TGCAGCGTTTCCACCCTTCCGGGGGCTAGCCTCAATGAGCAGTTCTTC
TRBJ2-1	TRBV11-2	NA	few	CASSLGLADYNEQFF	TGTGCCAGCAGCTTAGGGCTAGCAGACTACAATGAGCAGTTCTTC
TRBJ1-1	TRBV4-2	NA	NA	CASSQDRETEAFF	TGTGCCAGCAGCCAAGATAGGGAAACTGAAGCTTTCTTT
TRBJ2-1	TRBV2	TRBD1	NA	CASTQDRGLYNEQFF	TGTGCCAGCACCCAGGACAGGGGGCTATACAATGAGCAGTTCTTC
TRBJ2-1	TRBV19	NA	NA	CASRSGGAYNEQFF	TGTGCCAGTAGGTCCGGAGGGGCCTACAATGAGCAGTTCTTC
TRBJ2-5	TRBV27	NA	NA	CASSVLAAETQYF	TGTGCCAGCAGCGTCTTGGCGGCAGAGACCCAGTACTTC
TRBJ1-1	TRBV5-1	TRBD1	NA	CASRPGQGSAFF	TGCGCCAGCAGACCGGGACAGGGATCAGCTTTCTTT
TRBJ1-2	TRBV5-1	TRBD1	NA	CASSLDAGTGRGYTF	TGCGCCAGCAGCTTGGACGCTGGGACAGGGAGAGGCTACACCTTC
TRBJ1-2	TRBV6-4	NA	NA	CASSDPFYGYTF	TGTGCCAGCAGTGACCCATTCTATGGCTACACCTTC
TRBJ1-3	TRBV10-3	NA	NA	CAISESEVRAFF	TGTGCCATCAGTGAGTCTGAGGTCCGGGCCTTTTTT
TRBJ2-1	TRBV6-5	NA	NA	CASRRRQGGEQFF	TGTGCCAGCAGGCGACGTCAGGGCGGTGAGCAGTTCTTC
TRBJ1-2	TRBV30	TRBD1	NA	CAWSVTGDGYTF	TGTGCCTGGAGTGTAACAGGGGATGGCTACACCTTC
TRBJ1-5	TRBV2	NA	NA	CASSEMQGNNQPQHF	TGTGCCAGCAGTGAAATGCAGGGTAACAATCAGCCCCAGCATTTT
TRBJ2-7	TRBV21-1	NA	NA	CASLAGGRYEQYF	TGTGCCAGCTTGGCGGGAGGGCGGTACGAGCAGTACTTC
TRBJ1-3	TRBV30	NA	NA	CAWSATLGQYRAISGNTIYF	TGTGCCTGGAGTGCTACCCTCGGACAGTATCGAGCCATCTCTGGAAACACCATATATTTT
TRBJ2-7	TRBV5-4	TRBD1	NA	CASRLTGGNSGEQYF	TGTGCCAGCAGGCTGACAGGGGGCAATTCGGGGGAGCAGTACTTC
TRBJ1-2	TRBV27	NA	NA	CASSLQGYGYTF	TGTGCCAGCAGTTTGCAAGGGTATGGCTACACCTTC
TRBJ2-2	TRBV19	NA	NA	CASSIVGRTNTGELFF	TGTGCCAGTAGTATAGTAGGGCGAACGAACACCGGGGAGCTGTTTTTT
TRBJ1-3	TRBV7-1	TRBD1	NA	CASSFSGTGGANTIYF	TGTGCCAGCAGCTTCTCCGGGACAGGGGGTGCAAACACCATATATTTT
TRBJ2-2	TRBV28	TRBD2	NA	CASTRGGGGRNTGELFF	TGTGCCAGCACCCGGGGGGGCGGCGGGAGGAACACCGGGGAGCTGTTTTTT
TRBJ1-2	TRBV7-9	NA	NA	CASSLDYGYTF	TGTGCCAGCAGCTTAGACTATGGCTACACCTTC
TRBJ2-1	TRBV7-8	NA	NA	CASSLTGSVSYNEQFF	TGTGCCAGCAGTCTTACGGGTAGCGTCTCCTACAATGAGCAGTTCTTC
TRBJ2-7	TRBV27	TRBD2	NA	CASSQTSGLSYEQYF	TGTGCCAGCAGTCAAACTAGCGGGTTATCCTACGAGCAGTACTTC
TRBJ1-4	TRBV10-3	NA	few	CAISEGRGTTNEKLFF	TGTGCCATCAGTGAGGGAAGAGGGACAACTAATGAAAAACTGTTTTTT
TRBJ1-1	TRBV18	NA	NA	CASSPPGQNTEAFF	TGTGCCAGCTCGCCTCCGGGACAGAACACTGAAGCTTTCTTT
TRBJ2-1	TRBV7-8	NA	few	CASSSRGSYNEQFF	TGTGCCAGCAGCTCTAGGGGGTCCTACAATGAGCAGTTCTTC
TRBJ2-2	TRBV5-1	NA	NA	CASSLDLGYGELFF	TGCGCCAGCAGTCTCGATTTGGGGTACGGGGAGCTGTTTTTT
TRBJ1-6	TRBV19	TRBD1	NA	CASSILPGQGVFSPLHF	TGTGCCAGTAGTATCCTCCCGGGGCAGGGGGTTTTTTCACCCCTCCACTTT
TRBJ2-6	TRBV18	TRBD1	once	CASSLPGQGSTGANVLTF	TGTGCCAGCTCACTCCCGGGACAGGGATCAACTGGGGCCAACGTCCTGACTTTC
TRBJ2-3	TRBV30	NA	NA	CAWSVVIGTDTQYF	TGTGCCTGGAGTGTGGTAATCGGCACAGATACGCAGTATTTT
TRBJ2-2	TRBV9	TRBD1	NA	CASSEQGAPNTGELFF	TGTGCCAGCAGCGAACAGGGGGCGCCGAACACCGGGGAGCTGTTTTTT
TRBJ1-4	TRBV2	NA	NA	CASNREGEKLFF	TGTGCCAGCAACAGGGAGGGAGAAAAACTGTTTTTT
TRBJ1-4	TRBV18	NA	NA	CASSRGRGEKLFF	TGTGCCAGCTCACGGGGACGGGGTGAAAAACTGTTTTTT